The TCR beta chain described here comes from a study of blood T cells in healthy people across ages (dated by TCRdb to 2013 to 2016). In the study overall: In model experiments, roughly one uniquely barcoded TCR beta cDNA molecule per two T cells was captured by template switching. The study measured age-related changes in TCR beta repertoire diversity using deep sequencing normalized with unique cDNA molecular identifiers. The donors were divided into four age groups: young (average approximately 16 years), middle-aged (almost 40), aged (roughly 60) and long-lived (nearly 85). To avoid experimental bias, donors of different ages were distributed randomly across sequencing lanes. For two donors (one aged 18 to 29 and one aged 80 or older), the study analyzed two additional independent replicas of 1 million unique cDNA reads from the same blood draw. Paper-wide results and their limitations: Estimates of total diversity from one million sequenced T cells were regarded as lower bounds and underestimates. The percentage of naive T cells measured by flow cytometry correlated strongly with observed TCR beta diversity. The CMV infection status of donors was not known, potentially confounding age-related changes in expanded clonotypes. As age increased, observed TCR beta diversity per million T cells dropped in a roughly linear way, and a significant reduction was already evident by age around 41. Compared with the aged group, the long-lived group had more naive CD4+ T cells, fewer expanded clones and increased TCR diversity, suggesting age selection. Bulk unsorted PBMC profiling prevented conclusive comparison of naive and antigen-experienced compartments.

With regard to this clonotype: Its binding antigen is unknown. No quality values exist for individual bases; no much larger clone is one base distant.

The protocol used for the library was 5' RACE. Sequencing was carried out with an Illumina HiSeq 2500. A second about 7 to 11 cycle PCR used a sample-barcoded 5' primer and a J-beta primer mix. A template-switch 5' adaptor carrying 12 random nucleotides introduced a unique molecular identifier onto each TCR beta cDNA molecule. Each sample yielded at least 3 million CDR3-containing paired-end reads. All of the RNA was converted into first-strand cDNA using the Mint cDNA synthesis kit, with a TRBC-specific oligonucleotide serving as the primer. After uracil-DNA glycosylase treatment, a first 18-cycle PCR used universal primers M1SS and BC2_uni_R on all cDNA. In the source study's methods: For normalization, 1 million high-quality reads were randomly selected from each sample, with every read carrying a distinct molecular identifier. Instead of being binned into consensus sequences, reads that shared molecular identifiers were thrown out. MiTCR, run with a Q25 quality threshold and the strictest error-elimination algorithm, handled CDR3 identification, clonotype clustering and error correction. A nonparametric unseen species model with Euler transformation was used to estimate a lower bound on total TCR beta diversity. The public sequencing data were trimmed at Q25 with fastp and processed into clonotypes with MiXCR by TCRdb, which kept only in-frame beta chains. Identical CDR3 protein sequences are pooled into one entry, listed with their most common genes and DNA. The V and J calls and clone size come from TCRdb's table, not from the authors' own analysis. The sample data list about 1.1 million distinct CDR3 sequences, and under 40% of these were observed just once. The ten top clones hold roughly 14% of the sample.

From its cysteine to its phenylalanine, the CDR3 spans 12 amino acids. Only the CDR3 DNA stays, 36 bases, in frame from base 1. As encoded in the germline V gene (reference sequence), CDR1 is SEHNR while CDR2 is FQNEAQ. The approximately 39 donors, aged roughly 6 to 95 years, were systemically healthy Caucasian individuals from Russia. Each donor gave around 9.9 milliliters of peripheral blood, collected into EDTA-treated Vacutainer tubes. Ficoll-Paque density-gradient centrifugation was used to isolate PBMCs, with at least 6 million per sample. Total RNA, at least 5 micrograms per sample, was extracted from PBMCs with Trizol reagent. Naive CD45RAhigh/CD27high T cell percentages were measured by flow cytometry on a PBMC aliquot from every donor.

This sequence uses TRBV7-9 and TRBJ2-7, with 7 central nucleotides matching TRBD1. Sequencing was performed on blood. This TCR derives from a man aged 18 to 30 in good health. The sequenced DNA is TGTGCTGCTTGGACAGGCAATGGCGAGCAGTACTTC. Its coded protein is CAAWTGNGEQYF.